This T cell receptor beta chain was found in a study of blood T cell repertoires in COVID-19. As for the study in general: Collection of acute and convalescent COVID-19 samples took place in the United States, Italy and Spain. The analysed material was cDNA or gDNA that came from T cells, B-cell-depleted T cells, or PBMCs.

Authors' data handling: Estimates of nucleated cell counts were drawn from the amplification of reference gene primers. Using immunoSEQ multiplex PCR, the repertoire was profiled, and TCRdb retains in-frame clones only, with some absent. D and trimming were read from the DNA, whereas the V and J calls and clone size are those reported in that table. In the table there are roughly 170,000 clones, approximately 87% of which are singletons. CDR1 and CDR2 from the germline V gene are SNHLY and FYNNEI. The CDR3 is 14 residues long. The J segment lost 2 bases and the V segment lost 1 base, leaving 0 bases of the junction unmatched.

Sequenced material: peripheral blood. The receptor was derived from a woman aged 18-29 years who had recovered from COVID-19. The rearrangement links TRBV2 to TRBJ1-2; 8 positions match TRBD1. CDR3 in amino acids: CASSEDRGNYGYTF. In nucleotides, the CDR3 is TGTGCCAGCAGTGAAGACAGGGGGAACTATGGCTACACCTTC.